A selection of T cell receptor beta chains follows, all from one sample in a study of identical twins. TCRdb analysed the 5' RACE reads with MiXCR anew, one entry per CDR3 protein. Here the sample spans a few hundred thousand distinct CDR3 sequences, roughly 9.5% being singletons. The sample was also reused in another study, on yellow fever vaccine responses in identical twins.

The sample comprised PBMCs. All receptors come from a woman between 18 and 29 years old in good health. Both conserved end residues are part of each CDR3. The D gene is left open where the match is weak. Expanded clones get a size class; other rows say once, few or many, or leave the size out.

TRBD1	TRBV3-1	few	TRBJ1-6	CASSQDRGGWNSPLHF	TGTGCCAGCAGCCAAGATCGAGGGGGCTGGAATTCACCCCTCCACTTT
TRBD2	TRBV27	.	TRBJ2-7	CASSLTTSGASSYEQYF	TGTGCCAGCAGTTTAACCACTAGCGGGGCCAGCTCCTACGAGCAGTACTTC
.	TRBV6-1	many	TRBJ2-6	CASTSLFPGANVLTF	TGTGCCAGCACCAGCCTCTTCCCTGGGGCCAACGTCCTGACTTTC
TRBD2	TRBV10-3	.	TRBJ2-2	CAISMTSGRTGELFF	TGTGCCATCAGTATGACTAGCGGGAGGACCGGGGAGCTGTTTTTT
.	TRBV20-1	.	TRBJ2-7	CSAARDTLAEQYF	TGCAGTGCTGCCCGGGACACCCTCGCCGAGCAGTACTTC
TRBD2	TRBV20-1	many	TRBJ2-3	CSDRAGGADTQYF	TGCAGTGATAGAGCGGGAGGGGCAGATACGCAGTATTTT
.	TRBV4-3	many	TRBJ2-1	CASSQATGSGSEQFF	TGCGCCAGCAGCCAAGCGACCGGATCAGGGTCTGAGCAGTTCTTC
TRBD1	TRBV12-3/TRBV12-4	.	TRBJ2-4	CASSPDRGIVKNIQYF	TGTGCCAGCAGCCCCGACAGGGGGATTGTCAAAAACATTCAGTACTTC
.	TRBV12-3/TRBV12-4	many	TRBJ2-1	CASSPSTRSYNEQFF	TGTGCCAGCAGTCCGAGCACGAGGTCCTACAATGAGCAGTTCTTC
TRBD1	TRBV7-9	many	TRBJ2-1	CASSFGTGYNEQFF	TGTGCCAGCAGCTTCGGGACAGGGTACAATGAGCAGTTCTTC
TRBD2	TRBV23-1	once	TRBJ2-7	CASSQSLAATYYEQYF	TGCGCCAGCAGTCAATCACTAGCGGCCACCTACTACGAGCAGTACTTC
TRBD2	TRBV10-2	.	TRBJ2-1	CASSVGAGYNEQFF	TGCGCCAGCAGTGTAGGAGCGGGGTACAATGAGCAGTTCTTC
.	TRBV19	once	TRBJ2-4	CASSSMGGRNIQYF	TGTGCCAGTAGTTCCATGGGGGGACGAAACATTCAGTACTTC
.	TRBV29-1	.	TRBJ2-7	CSVLKSGTFYEQYF	TGCAGCGTTCTTAAGTCCGGGACATTCTACGAGCAGTACTTC
.	TRBV5-1	few	TRBJ2-2	CASSLRGMDTGELFF	TGCGCCAGCAGCTTAAGGGGTATGGACACCGGGGAGCTGTTTTTT
.	TRBV27	.	TRBJ2-1	CASSDNRDKPLNEQFF	TGTGCCAGCAGTGACAACCGGGACAAGCCCCTCAATGAGCAGTTCTTC
.	TRBV6-4	many	TRBJ2-7	CASKDMLYGQYF	TGTGCCAGCAAAGACATGCTGTATGGGCAGTACTTC
.	TRBV7-8	.	TRBJ2-7	CASSPLDGYEQYF	TGTGCCAGCAGCCCCCTTGATGGATACGAGCAGTACTTC
TRBD2	TRBV20-1	.	TRBJ2-1	CSASERGVEQFF	TGCAGTGCTAGTGAGCGGGGGGTTGAGCAGTTCTTC
.	TRBV4-2	few	TRBJ2-7	CASSGTATGFAISLYEQYF	TGTGCCAGCAGCGGAACAGCAACAGGGTTCGCTATCTCTCTCTACGAGCAGTACTTC
TRBD2	TRBV6-2/TRBV6-3	many	TRBJ2-1	CASRTGLAGGLEYYEQFF	TGTGCCAGCAGAACTGGACTAGCGGGAGGGTTAGAGTACTATGAGCAGTTCTTC
TRBD2	TRBV9	many	TRBJ2-5	CASSPPGLAGGETQYF	TGTGCCAGCAGCCCCCCGGGACTAGCGGGAGGAGAGACCCAGTACTTC
.	TRBV7-2	few	TRBJ2-7	CASSLGPKTYEQYF	TGTGCCAGCAGCTTAGGGCCGAAAACCTACGAGCAGTACTTC
TRBD2	TRBV20-1	.	TRBJ2-7	CSARPLGLAGARSYEQYF	TGCAGTGCTAGACCCTTAGGGCTAGCGGGAGCGCGCTCCTACGAGCAGTACTTC
TRBD1	TRBV29-1	many	TRBJ2-4	CSVQPGTGGIVAKNIQYF	TGCAGCGTTCAACCCGGGACAGGGGGCATCGTAGCCAAAAACATTCAGTACTTC
TRBD2	TRBV20-1	.	TRBJ2-7	CSAFETSGPSEQYF	TGCAGTGCGTTTGAGACTAGCGGGCCCTCCGAGCAGTACTTC
TRBD1	TRBV19	.	TRBJ1-1	CASSMGTGMVVAFF	TGTGCCAGTAGTATGGGGACAGGGATGGTTGTCGCTTTCTTT
TRBD2	TRBV3-1	.	TRBJ2-5	CASSQDGTSGYQETQYF	TGTGCCAGCAGCCAAGATGGGACTAGCGGGTACCAAGAGACCCAGTACTTC
.	TRBV7-2	.	TRBJ2-3	CASSLKPRGEGTDTQYF	TGTGCCAGCAGCTTAAAACCTAGGGGAGAGGGCACAGATACGCAGTATTTT
TRBD1	TRBV29-1	.	TRBJ2-7	CSVLSGQGAIEQYF	TGCAGCGTCCTCTCGGGACAGGGGGCGATCGAGCAGTACTTC
.	TRBV29-1	few	TRBJ2-6	CSVGSSGANVLTF	TGCAGCGTCGGGAGCTCTGGGGCCAACGTCCTGACTTTC
TRBD2	TRBV4-1	many	TRBJ2-7	CASSLTSGGYEQYF	TGCGCCAGCAGCCTCACTAGCGGGGGCTACGAGCAGTACTTC
.	TRBV27	many	TRBJ2-7	CASRTDLSYEQYF	TGTGCCAGCCGGACGGATCTCTCCTACGAGCAGTACTTC
TRBD2	TRBV7-2	few	TRBJ2-3	CASSLTPFSGAGDTQYF	TGTGCCAGCAGCTTAACTCCCTTTAGCGGGGCGGGAGATACGCAGTATTTT
.	TRBV20-1	many	TRBJ2-2	CSARPSQQRVNTGELFF	TGCAGTGCAAGGCCCTCCCAACAGCGGGTGAACACCGGGGAGCTGTTTTTT
TRBD1	TRBV5-1	many	TRBJ2-1	CASSLGDRDRNEQFF	TGCGCCAGCAGCTTGGGGGACAGGGATAGAAATGAGCAGTTCTTC
TRBD1	TRBV7-2	.	TRBJ2-3	CASSLAGQGNTQYF	TGTGCCAGCAGCTTAGCGGGACAGGGGAATACGCAGTATTTT
TRBD1	TRBV10-3	few	TRBJ2-5	CAISESGDRAILHQETQYF	TGTGCCATCAGTGAGTCGGGGGACAGGGCGATACTCCACCAAGAGACCCAGTACTTC
.	TRBV11-2	many	TRBJ2-5	CASSPQGGGQETQYF	TGTGCCAGCAGCCCGCAGGGAGGAGGCCAAGAGACCCAGTACTTC
.	TRBV27	many	TRBJ2-1	CASSLWPYNEQFF	TGTGCCAGCAGTTTATGGCCCTACAATGAGCAGTTCTTC
.	TRBV5-1	many	TRBJ2-2	CASSGDRAGLAPKLFF	TGCGCCAGCAGCGGGGACAGGGCGGGACTAGCGCCGAAGCTGTTTTTT
TRBD2	TRBV6-6	.	TRBJ2-5	CAISAGVIETQYF	TGTGCCATTTCAGCGGGAGTGATAGAGACCCAGTACTTC
TRBD1	TRBV6-5	many	TRBJ2-7	CASSYKPQGAQTYEQYF	TGTGCCAGCAGTTACAAACCCCAGGGGGCTCAAACCTACGAGCAGTACTTC
TRBD1	TRBV12-3/TRBV12-4	many	TRBJ2-3	CASSLGGRGITDTQYF	TGTGCCAGCAGTTTAGGTGGCAGGGGGATCACAGATACGCAGTATTTT
TRBD2	TRBV20-1	.	TRBJ2-2	CSARLGGGKNTGELFF	TGCAGTGCTAGGCTTGGGGGAGGGAAGAACACCGGGGAGCTGTTTTTT
.	TRBV16	many	TRBJ1-1	CASSLYRGKGEAFF	TGTGCCAGCAGCCTATACCGCGGAAAGGGTGAAGCTTTCTTT
TRBD1	TRBV10-3	many	TRBJ2-3	CAISELQGPDTQYF	TGTGCCATCAGTGAGTTACAGGGGCCAGATACGCAGTATTTT
TRBD2	TRBV11-2	many	TRBJ2-1	CASTGLAGMYEQFF	TGTGCCAGCACCGGACTAGCGGGAATGTATGAGCAGTTCTTC
.	TRBV12-3/TRBV12-4	few	TRBJ2-7	CASSFVRTPYEQYF	TGTGCCAGCAGTTTTGTTCGCACCCCCTACGAGCAGTACTTC
.	TRBV7-2	.	TRBJ2-3	CASSLATSGQDTQYF	TGTGCCAGCAGCTTAGCGACTTCCGGACAAGATACGCAGTATTTT
TRBD1	TRBV29-1	few	TRBJ1-1	CSVLTDRDTEAFF	TGCAGCGTGCTCACTGACAGGGACACTGAAGCTTTCTTT
.	TRBV4-3	few	TRBJ2-5	CASSQGTEHRETQYF	TGCGCCAGCAGCCAAGGGACAGAACACCGGGAGACCCAGTACTTC
.	TRBV27	many	TRBJ2-7	CATRALSEYEQYF	TGTGCCACCCGGGCCCTATCGGAGTACGAGCAGTACTTC